The 16 T cell receptor beta chains below were found in one sample sequenced in a study of glioma-infiltrating T cells. TCR alpha and beta CDR3 regions were amplified from RNA using iRepertoire nested multiplex PCR. TCRdb re-called the multiplex PCR reads with MiXCR, one entry per CDR3 protein. This table holds about 93,000 distinct CDR3 sequences, 35% to 45% found once. Sequenced: glioma tissue, nonneoplastic brain tissue, or PBMCs (not recorded which). The receptor source for this set is a human donor with low-grade glioma or glioblastoma, undergoing nonglioma brain surgery, or in good health (not recorded which).

About this clonotype itself: One base away lies a much larger clone, so this may be a sequencing read error. The rearrangement uses TRBV14 and TRBJ2-7, with D hard to call. V was pared by 5 bases and J by 0 bases, with 20 bases between. CDR1 is SGHDN, CDR2 FVKESK, per germline. This CDR3 has 17 residues. The CDR3 DNA is TGTGCCAGCAGCGGCAGGTCCTACTTCAGGAGCTCCTACGAGCAGTACTTC. Translating it yields CASSGRSYFRSSYEQYF.

A note on this clonotype: This clone may be a read error of a much larger clone one base away. J is TRBJ2-1 and V is TRBV5-1; the D gene is possibly TRBD2 (5 bases). Germline CDR1 and CDR2: SGHRS and YFSETQ. Trimming cost V 4 bases and J 1 base, with 12 bases left between them. The CDR3 extends over 15 amino acids. CDR3 sequence (DNA): TGCGCCAGCAGCCGCGGGCAGATATCCTACAATGAGCAGTTCTTC. This sequence encodes CASSRGQISYNEQFF.

This clonotype has at least ten counts. The rearrangement uses TRBV6-2 or TRBV6-3 and TRBJ2-2; 8 nucleotides align to TRBD2. Looked up from germline, CDR1 is MNHEY and CDR2 is SVGEGT. CDR3 length: 14 residues. Trimming removed 6 bases from V and 2 bases from J; junction bases left unmatched: 2. CDR3 protein: CASRIAGNTGELFF. CDR3 bases: TGTGCCAGCAGGATAGCGGGAAACACCGGGGAGCTGTTTTTT.

This clonotype was detected ten times or more. This rearrangement joins TRBV6-1 to TRBJ2-1; 11 bases are a match to TRBD2. J gave up 7 bases and V 5 bases, and 10 bases lay outside the gene matches. CDR1 and CDR2 from the germline V gene are MNHNS and SASEGT. This CDR3 has 16 residues. CDR3: CASSLYVAGGPNEQFF. In nucleotides, the CDR3 is TGTGCCAGCAGTTTATATGTAGCGGGAGGGCCGAATGAGCAGTTCTTC.

A word on this clonotype: Being one base from a much bigger clone, this may be a read error. The chain employs TRBV19 and TRBJ1-2, with D unresolved. V lost 6 bases and J 9 bases, leaving 17 bases between the germline ends. The CDR3 covers 13 residues. Germline V CDR1 and CDR2: LNHDA, SQIVND (reference sequence). This chain's CDR3 is CASRICGNRRYTF. The CDR3 nucleotides read TGTGCCAGTAGAATCTGCGGGAACCGACGCTACACCTTC.

Note on this clonotype: With a much larger clone just one base away, this may be a read error. The chain carries TRBV7-6 and TRBJ2-7, with D unresolved. CDR1 SGHVS and CDR2 FNYEAQ come from the germline V gene. V gave up 1 base and J gave up 5 bases, with 6 bases separating them. The CDR3 covers 12 residues. This CDR3 reads CASSLEYDEQYF. As DNA, the CDR3 is TGTGCCAGCAGCTTAGAATACGACGAGCAGTACTTC.

Ten or more counts support this clonotype. This chain joins TRBV7-9 and TRBJ1-1; no reliable D call. Per germline, CDR1 SEHNR and CDR2 FQNEAQ (reference sequence). The CDR3 totals 11 residues. Trimming stripped 3 bases from V and 8 bases from J, with 7 bases between. The CDR3 reads CASSFSPEAFF. CDR3 nucleotides: TGTGCCAGCAGCTTTTCCCCGGAAGCTTTCTTT.

There are many counts of this clonotype. The genes are TRBV5-4 and TRBJ2-2; D uncertain. CDR1 and CDR2 from the germline V gene are SGHNT and YYREEE (reference sequence). V was shortened by 10 bases and J by 6 bases, with 19 bases between the two germline ends. The CDR3 has 14 amino acids. The CDR3: CAAKLDAASGELFF. CDR3 DNA: TGTGCCGCGAAACTCGACGCCGCGTCCGGGGAGCTGTTTTTT.

This clonotype was seen many times. This sequence joins TRBV5-1 and TRBJ2-3; no firm D call. The germline V gene has CDR1 SGHRS and CDR2 YFSETQ. The CDR3 has 16 residues. V was cut by 0 bases and J by 0 bases, with 11 bases left in between. The CDR3 spells CASSLAAGASTDTQYF. As DNA, the CDR3 is TGCGCCAGCAGCTTGGCGGCAGGAGCTAGCACAGATACGCAGTATTTT. Supplemented by reference TRBV5-1 and TRBJ2-3, the full variable domain reads KAGVTQTPRYLIKTRGQQVTLSCSPISGHRSVSWYQQTPGQGLQFLFEYFSETQRNKGNFPGRFSGRQFSNSRSEMNVSTLELGDSALYLCASSLAAGASTDTQYFGPGTRLTVL.

This clonotype was found many times. The chain is built from TRBV6-6 and TRBJ2-1; D assignment may be TRBD1 or TRBD2 (5 bases each). CDR1 and CDR2 from the germline V gene are MNHNY and SVGAGI (reference sequence). Trimming removed 0 bases at V and 10 bases at J, with 7 bases between. CDR3 length: 12 amino acids. For the CDR3, the DNA is TGTGCCAGCAGTTACTCGGGGGAGGAGCAGTTCTTC. This codes for CASSYSGEEQFF.

This clonotype was counted ten times or more. Germline is not matched at one junction end, which may reflect a read error. The V gene is TRBV20-1, the J gene TRBJ2-1; 7 bases match TRBD1. Germline-derived CDR1 and CDR2 are DFQATT and SNEGSKA (reference sequence). The CDR3 is 17 amino acids. CDR3: CSAREFSRQGVYDEQFF. The CDR3 nucleotides read TGCAGTGCTAGAGAGTTTTCGCGACAGGGAGTCTACGATGAGCAGTTCTTC.

This clonotype was seen many times. This rearrangement joins TRBV5-1 to TRBJ1-1; 7 bases are a match to TRBD1. The CDR3 consists of 14 residues. V was pared by 5 bases and J by 5 bases, with 9 bases of the junction left unmatched. The germline gives CDR1 SGHRS, CDR2 YFSETQ. The DNA of the CDR3 is TGCGCCAGCAGGGTCCAGAAGGGGGCTACTGAAGCTTTCTTT. It specifies CASRVQKGATEAFF.

V is TRBV4-1 and J is TRBJ2-1, with D perhaps matching TRBD2 (5 bases). V lost 3 bases to trimming and J lost 5 bases, with 8 bases between them. CDR3 length: 13 residues. Per germline, CDR1 MGHRA and CDR2 YSYEKL. The DNA of the CDR3 is TGCGCCAGCAGCCATACCGGGAACAATGAGCAGTTCTTC. Protein sequence: CASSHTGNNEQFF.

There are many counts of this clonotype. This chain connects TRBV20-1 to TRBJ2-7, with a tentative D call TRBD2 (5 bases). This CDR3 spans 14 amino acids. The V end was cut by 3 bases, the J end by 0 bases, with 12 bases between. Germline CDR1 and CDR2: DFQATT and SNEGSKA (reference sequence). CDR3 protein: CSASPLRGSYEQYF. As DNA, the CDR3 is TGCAGTGCTAGTCCCCTACGGGGCTCCTACGAGCAGTACTTC.

The V and J genes are TRBV6-6 and TRBJ2-5; tentatively, D is TRBD2 (6 bases). With 8 bases removed from V and 4 bases from J, the gap between germline ends came to 14 bases. CDR1 is MNHNY and CDR2 is SVGAGI in the germline V gene (reference sequence). The CDR3 has 13 residues. CDR3 DNA sequence: TGTGCCAGCCTCGGGGGAGCGGGAGAGACCCAGTACTTC. This encodes CASLGGAGETQYF.

Points on this clonotype: One base away lies a much larger clone, so this may be a sequencing read error. The chain combines TRBV29-1 with TRBJ2-3, with D perhaps TRBD2 (6 bases). This CDR3 comprises 14 residues. Germline V gene sequence: CDR1 SQVTM, CDR2 ANQGSEA. In DNA, the CDR3 is TGCAGCGTTGCTGGAGGGGCTAGCACATATACGCAGTATTTT. Translated: CSVAGGASTYTQYF.